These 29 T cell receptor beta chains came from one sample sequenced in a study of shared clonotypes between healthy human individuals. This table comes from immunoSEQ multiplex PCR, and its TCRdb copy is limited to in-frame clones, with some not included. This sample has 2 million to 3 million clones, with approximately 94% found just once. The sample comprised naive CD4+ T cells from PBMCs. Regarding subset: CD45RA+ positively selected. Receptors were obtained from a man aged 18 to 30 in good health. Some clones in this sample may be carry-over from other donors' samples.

CDR3 region: CASSVGRAYNEQFF. CDR3 sequence (DNA): TGTGCCAGCAGCGTGGGGAGGGCGTACAATGAGCAGTTCTTC. The chain carries TRBV7-8 and TRBJ2-1; TRBD2 agrees at 7 bases. The CDR3 consists of 14 residues. Germline lookup yields CDR1 SGHVS and CDR2 FQNEAQ. The V segment lost 5 bases and the J segment 4 bases; nucleotides outside the gene matches: 5.

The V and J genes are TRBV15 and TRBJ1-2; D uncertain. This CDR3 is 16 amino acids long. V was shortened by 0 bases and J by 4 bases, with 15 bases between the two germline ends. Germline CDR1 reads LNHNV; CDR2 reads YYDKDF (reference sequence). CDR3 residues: CATSRDRRARVYGYTF. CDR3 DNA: TGTGCCACCAGCAGAGATCGGAGGGCCCGTGTCTATGGCTACACCTTC.

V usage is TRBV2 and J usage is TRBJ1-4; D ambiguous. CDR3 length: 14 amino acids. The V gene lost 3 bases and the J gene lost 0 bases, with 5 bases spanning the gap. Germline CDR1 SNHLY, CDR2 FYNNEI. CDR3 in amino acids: CASSDRSTNEKLFF. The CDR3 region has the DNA TGTGCCAGCAGTGACAGATCAACTAATGAAAAACTGTTTTTT.

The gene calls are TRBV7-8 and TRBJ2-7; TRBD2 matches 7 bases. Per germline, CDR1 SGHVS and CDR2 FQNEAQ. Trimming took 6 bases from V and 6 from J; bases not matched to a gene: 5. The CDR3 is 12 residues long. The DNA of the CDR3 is TGTGCCAGCAGTCAACTAGCGTTCGAGCAGTACTTC. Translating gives CASSQLAFEQYF.

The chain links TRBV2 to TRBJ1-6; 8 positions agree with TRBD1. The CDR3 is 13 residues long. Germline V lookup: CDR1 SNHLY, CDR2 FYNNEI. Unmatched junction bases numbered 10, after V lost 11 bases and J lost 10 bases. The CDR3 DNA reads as TGTGCCCGTAACCAGGGGGCTCAGTCACCCCTCCACTTT. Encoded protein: CARNQGAQSPLHF.

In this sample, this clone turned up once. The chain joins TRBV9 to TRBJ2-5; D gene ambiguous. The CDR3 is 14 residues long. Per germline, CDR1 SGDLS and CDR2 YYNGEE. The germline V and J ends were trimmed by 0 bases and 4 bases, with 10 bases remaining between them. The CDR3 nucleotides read TGTGCCAGCAGCGTAGATTGGGGTGGAGAGACCCAGTACTTC. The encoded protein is CASSVDWGGETQYF. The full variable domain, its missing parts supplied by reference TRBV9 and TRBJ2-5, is DSGVTQTPKHLITATGQRVTLRCSPRSGDLSVYWYQQSLDQGLQFLIQYYNGEERAKGNILERFSAQQFPDLHSELNLSSLELGDSALYFCASSVDWGGETQYFGPGTRLLVL.

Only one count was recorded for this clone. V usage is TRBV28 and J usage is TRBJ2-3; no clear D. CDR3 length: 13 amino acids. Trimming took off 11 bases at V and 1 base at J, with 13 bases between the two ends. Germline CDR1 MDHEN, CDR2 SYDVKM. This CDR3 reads CASASPGTDTQYF. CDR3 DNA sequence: TGTGCCTCAGCCAGCCCGGGCACAGATACGCAGTATTTT.

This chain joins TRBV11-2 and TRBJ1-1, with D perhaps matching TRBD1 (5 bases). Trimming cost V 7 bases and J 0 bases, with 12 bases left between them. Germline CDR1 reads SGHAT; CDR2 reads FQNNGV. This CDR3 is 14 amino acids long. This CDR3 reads CASTAGPMNTEAFF. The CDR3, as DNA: TGTGCCAGCACAGCGGGGCCTATGAACACTGAAGCTTTCTTT.

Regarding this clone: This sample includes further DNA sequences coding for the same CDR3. The DNA for the CDR3 is TGTGCCAGCAGCTTAATGGCTAGCGGGAACACCGGGGAGCTGTTTTTT. Its translation is CASSLMASGNTGELFF. The chain employs TRBV7-3 and TRBJ2-2; TRBD2 agrees at 7 bases. The CDR3 is 16 residues long. With 1 base clipped from V and 1 base from J, the junction kept 3 bases outside the gene matches. Germline loops: CDR1 SGHTA, CDR2 FQGTGA.

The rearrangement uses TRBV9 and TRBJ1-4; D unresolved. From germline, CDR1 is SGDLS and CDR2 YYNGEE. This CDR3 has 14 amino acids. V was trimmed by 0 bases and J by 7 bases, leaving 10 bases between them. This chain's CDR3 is CASSVVPGGEKLFF. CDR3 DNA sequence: TGTGCCAGCAGCGTAGTTCCAGGCGGTGAAAAACTGTTTTTT.

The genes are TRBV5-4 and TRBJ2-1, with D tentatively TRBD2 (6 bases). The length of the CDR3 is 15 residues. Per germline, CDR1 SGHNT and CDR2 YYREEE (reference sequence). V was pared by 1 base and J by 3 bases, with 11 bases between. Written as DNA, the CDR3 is TGTGCCAGCAGCTTGTACTCGGGAGACTACAATGAGCAGTTCTTC. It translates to CASSLYSGDYNEQFF.

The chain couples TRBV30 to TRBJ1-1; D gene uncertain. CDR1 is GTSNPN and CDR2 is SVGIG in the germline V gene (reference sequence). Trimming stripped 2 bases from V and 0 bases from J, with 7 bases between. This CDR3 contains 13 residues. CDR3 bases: TGTGCCTGGAGTATGAATTTGAACACTGAAGCTTTCTTT. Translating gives CAWSMNLNTEAFF.

The CDR3: CASSQRQRMNTEAFF. The CDR3 bases are TGTGCCAGCTCACAAAGACAGCGCATGAACACTGAAGCTTTCTTT. The rearrangement joins TRBV18 to TRBJ1-1, with a tentative D call TRBD1 (5 bases). This CDR3 is 15 amino acids long. With 4 bases removed from V and 0 bases from J, the gap between germline ends came to 12 bases. Germline V gene lookup returns CDR1 KGHSH and CDR2 LQKENI.

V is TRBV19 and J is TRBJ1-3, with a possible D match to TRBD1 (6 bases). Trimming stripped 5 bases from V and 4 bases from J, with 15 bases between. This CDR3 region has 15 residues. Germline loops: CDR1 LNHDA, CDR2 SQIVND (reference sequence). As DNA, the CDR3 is TGTGCCAGTAGTCCGTTAGGGGGTTTCGGAAACACCATATATTTT. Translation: CASSPLGGFGNTIYF.

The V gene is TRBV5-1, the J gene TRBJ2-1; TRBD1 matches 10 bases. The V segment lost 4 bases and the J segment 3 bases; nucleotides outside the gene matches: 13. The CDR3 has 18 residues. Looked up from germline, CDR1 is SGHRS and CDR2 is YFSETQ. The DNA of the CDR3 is TGCGCCAGCAGCATCAGGGCCCGGGGACAGGGGAACTACAATGAGCAGTTCTTC. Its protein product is CASSIRARGQGNYNEQFF.

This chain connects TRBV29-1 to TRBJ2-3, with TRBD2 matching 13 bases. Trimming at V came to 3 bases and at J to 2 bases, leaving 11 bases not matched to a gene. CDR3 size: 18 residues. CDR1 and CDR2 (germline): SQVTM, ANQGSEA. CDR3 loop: CSVEPTPGTSGTTDTQYF. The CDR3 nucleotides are TGCAGCGTTGAGCCTACGCCCGGGACTAGCGGGACCACAGATACGCAGTATTTT.

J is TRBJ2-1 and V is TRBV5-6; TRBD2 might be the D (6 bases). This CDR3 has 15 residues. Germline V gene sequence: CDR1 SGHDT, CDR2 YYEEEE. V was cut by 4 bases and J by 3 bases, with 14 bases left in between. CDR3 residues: CASSGRGGNYNEQFF. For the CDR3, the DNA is TGTGCCAGCAGCGGTAGGGGCGGGAACTACAATGAGCAGTTCTTC.

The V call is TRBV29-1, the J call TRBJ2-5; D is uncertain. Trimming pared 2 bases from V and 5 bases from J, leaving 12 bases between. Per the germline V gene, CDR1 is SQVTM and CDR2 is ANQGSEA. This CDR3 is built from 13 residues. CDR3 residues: CSVENSAQETQYF. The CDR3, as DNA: TGCAGCGTTGAAAACAGCGCACAGGAGACCCAGTACTTC.

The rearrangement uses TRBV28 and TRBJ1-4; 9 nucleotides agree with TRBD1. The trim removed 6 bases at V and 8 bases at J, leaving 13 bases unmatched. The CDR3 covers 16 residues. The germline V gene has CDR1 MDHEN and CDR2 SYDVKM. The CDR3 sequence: CASSPAGTGYGEKLFF. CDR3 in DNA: TGTGCCAGCAGCCCAGCCGGGACAGGGTACGGGGAAAAACTGTTTTTT.

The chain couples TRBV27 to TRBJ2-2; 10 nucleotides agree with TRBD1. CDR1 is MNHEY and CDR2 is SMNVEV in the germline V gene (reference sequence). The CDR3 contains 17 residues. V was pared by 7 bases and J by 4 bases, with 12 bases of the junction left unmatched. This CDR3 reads CASTPLLGQGITGELFF. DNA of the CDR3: TGTGCCAGCACCCCCCTGTTGGGACAGGGGATCACCGGGGAGCTGTTTTTT.

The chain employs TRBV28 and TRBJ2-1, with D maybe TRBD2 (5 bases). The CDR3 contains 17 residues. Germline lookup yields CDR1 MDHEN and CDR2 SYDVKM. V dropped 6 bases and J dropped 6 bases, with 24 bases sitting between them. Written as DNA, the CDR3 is TGTGCCAGCAGCCGTGGTTACACCTGGACTGGGGTCAATGAGCAGTTCTTC. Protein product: CASSRGYTWTGVNEQFF.

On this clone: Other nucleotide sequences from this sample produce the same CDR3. The CDR3 reads CASSLRQLQETQYF. CDR3 coding DNA: TGTGCCAGCAGCCTTCGACAGCTCCAAGAGACCCAGTACTTC. This chain uses TRBV14 with TRBJ2-5; possible D gene TRBD1, 5 bases. The CDR3 loop spans 14 amino acids. CDR1 is SGHDN, CDR2 FVKESK, per germline. Trimming removed 4 bases at V and 1 base at J, with 10 bases between.

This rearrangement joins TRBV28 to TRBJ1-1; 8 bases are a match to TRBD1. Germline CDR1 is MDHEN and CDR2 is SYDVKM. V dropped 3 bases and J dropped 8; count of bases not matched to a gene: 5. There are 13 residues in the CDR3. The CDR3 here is CASSFRGRHEAFF. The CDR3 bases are TGTGCCAGCAGTTTCAGGGGGCGTCACGAAGCTTTCTTT. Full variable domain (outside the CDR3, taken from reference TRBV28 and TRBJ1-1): DVKVTQSSRYLVKRTGEKVFLECVQDMDHENMFWYRQDPGLGLRLIYFSYDVKMKEKGDIPEGYSVSREKKERFSLILESASTNQTSMYLCASSFRGRHEAFFGQGTRLTVV.

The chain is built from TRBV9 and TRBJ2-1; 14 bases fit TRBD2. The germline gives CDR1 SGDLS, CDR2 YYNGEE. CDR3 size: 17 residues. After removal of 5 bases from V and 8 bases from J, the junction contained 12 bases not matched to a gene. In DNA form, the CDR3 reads TGTGCCAGCAGTTTCAGGACTAGCGGGAGGTTGTGGGATGAGCAGTTCTTC. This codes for CASSFRTSGRLWDEQFF. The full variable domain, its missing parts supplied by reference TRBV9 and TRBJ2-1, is DSGVTQTPKHLITATGQRVTLRCSPRSGDLSVYWYQQSLDQGLQFLIQYYNGEERAKGNILERFSAQQFPDLHSELNLSSLELGDSALYFCASSFRTSGRLWDEQFFGPGTRLTVL.

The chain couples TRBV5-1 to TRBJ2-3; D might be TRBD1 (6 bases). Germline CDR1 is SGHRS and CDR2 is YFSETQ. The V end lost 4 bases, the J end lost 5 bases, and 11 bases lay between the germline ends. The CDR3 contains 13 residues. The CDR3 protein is CASSPDSQDTQYF. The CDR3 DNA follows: TGCGCCAGCAGCCCGGACAGTCAAGATACGCAGTATTTT. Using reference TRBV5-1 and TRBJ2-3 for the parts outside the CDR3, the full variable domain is KAGVTQTPRYLIKTRGQQVTLSCSPISGHRSVSWYQQTPGQGLQFLFEYFSETQRNKGNFPGRFSGRQFSNSRSEMNVSTLELGDSALYLCASSPDSQDTQYFGPGTRLTVL.

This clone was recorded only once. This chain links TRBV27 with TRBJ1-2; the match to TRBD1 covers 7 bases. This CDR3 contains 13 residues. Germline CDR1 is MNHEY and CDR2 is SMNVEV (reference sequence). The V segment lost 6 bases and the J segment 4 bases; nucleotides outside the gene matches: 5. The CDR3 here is CASRRQGLYGYTF. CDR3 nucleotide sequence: TGTGCCAGCAGAAGACAGGGCCTCTATGGCTACACCTTC.

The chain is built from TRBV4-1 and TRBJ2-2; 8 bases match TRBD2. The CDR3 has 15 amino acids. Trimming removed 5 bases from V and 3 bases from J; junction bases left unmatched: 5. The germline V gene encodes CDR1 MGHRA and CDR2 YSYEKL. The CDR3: CASSGLALHTGELFF. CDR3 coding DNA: TGCGCCAGCAGCGGACTAGCTCTTCACACCGGGGAGCTGTTTTTT.

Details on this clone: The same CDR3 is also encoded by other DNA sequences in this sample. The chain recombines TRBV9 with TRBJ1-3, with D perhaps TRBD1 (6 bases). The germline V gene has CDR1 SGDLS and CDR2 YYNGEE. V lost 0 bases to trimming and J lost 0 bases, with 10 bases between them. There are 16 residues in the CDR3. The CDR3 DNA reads TGTGCCAGCAGCGTAGAACAGGGATCCTCTGGAAACACCATATATTTT. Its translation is CASSVEQGSSGNTIYF.

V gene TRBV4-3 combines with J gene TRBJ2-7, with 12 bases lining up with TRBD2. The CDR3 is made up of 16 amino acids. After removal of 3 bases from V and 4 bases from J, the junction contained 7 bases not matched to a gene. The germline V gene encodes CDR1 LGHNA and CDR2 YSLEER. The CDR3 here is CASSQGWTSGIYEQYF. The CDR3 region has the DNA TGCGCCAGCAGCCAGGGATGGACTAGCGGGATTTACGAGCAGTACTTC.